This T cell receptor (beta chain) stems from a study of metastatic and nonmetastatic thyroid tumors. From germline, CDR1 is MNHNS and CDR2 SASEGT. Trimming took 7 bases from V and 3 from J; bases not matched to a gene: 11. This CDR3 is built from 16 residues. All patients reached thyroid surgery having received no treatment beforehand. In the original workflow: It was from CDR3 differences across clinicopathological groups that a distant-metastasis classifier for papillary thyroid cancer was built. TCRdb reanalyzed the PCR reads with MiXCR. The V and J calls here are based on TCRdb, not the publication. This table holds tens of thousands of clones, around a fifth found once. This clone was picked up a small number of times.

Material for sequencing was blood. The chain employs TRBV6-1 and TRBJ2-7, with 11 bases that match TRBD2. This TCR was sampled from a female donor with papillary thyroid cancer or a benign thyroid nodule (not recorded which). Some clones in this sample may be carry-over from other donors' samples. The CDR3 sequence is CASTPWGTSGNYEQYF. CDR3 in DNA: TGTGCCAGCACTCCCTGGGGGACTAGCGGAAACTACGAGCAGTACTTC.